Sequencing of this T cell receptor (beta chain) was carried out in a study of monozygotic twins with inflammatory bowel disease. Whole-study findings and limits: Especially with disease activity, IBD patients had fewer clonotypes in common with others than healthy twins did.

The germline V gene encodes CDR1 SGDLS and CDR2 YYNGEE. The CDR3 is made up of 12 amino acids. Blood was collected, around 2.7 ml per donor. The unique tags termed UMIs, each holding a 6-nucleotide sample barcode, were added by means of template switching. TCRdb re-called the 5' RACE reads and shows each CDR3 protein once, DNA omitted. In all, the sample yields 300,000 to 400,000 distinct CDR3 sequences. A word on this clonotype: The target antigen is unknown.

Sequencing was carried out using blood. The chain has TRBV9 and TRBJ2-7; TCRdb outputs TRBD2, but without DNA this stays unchecked. The clonotype was recovered from a human donor with ulcerative colitis or Crohn's disease, or a healthy co-twin of an affected twin (not recorded which). Here the CDR3 reads CASSVERGEQYF.